This TCR beta chain was sequenced during a study of graft-versus-host responses after intestinal transplantation. Study conclusions and caveats: Circulating GvH clone levels at their peak were associated with HvG declines (early post-transplant). Recipient-marrow GvH clones were detected, some having first appeared in ileum or blood. High graft-versus-host to host-versus-graft T cell clonal ratios marked allografts of patients with graft-donor macrochimerism.

Each post-transplant bone marrow sample was taken from the posterior iliac crest or from another site. This clone came up once. What it binds is not known. Germline V lookup: CDR1 SGHAT, CDR2 FQDESV (reference sequence). The V end was cut by 5 bases, the J end by 3 bases, with 10 bases between. The CDR3 sequence is 13 residues long. TCRdb's table, derived via immunoSEQ multiplex PCR, lists solely in-frame clones and lacks some. This repertoire shows around 71,000 clones, approximately 92% found once; its top ten account for 6.5% to 8%. The rearrangement uses TRBV11-1 and TRBJ1-1, with D uncertain. The sequence derives from a human patient who received an intestinal transplant, so some T cells may come from the graft donor. The specimen comprised bone marrow, sampled 700 to 750 days after intestinal transplantation. CDR3 in DNA: TGTGCCAGCAGCGTGCAGGATTACACTGAAGCTTTCTTT. This translates into CASSVQDYTEAFF.